Below, 22 T cell receptor beta chains from the same sample are listed, as sequenced in a study of regulatory T cells in long-lasting Graves disease. Assembly of TCR beta libraries relied on iRepertoire HTBI primers together with Arm-PCR of CDR3 regions. In TCRdb, the multiplex PCR reads were re-called with MiXCR into one record per CDR3 protein. This table has 350,000 to 400,000 distinct CDR3 sequences, around 15% appearing once. Time point described: newly diagnosed GD, antithyroid drugs for less than 3 months. PBMC-derived RNA was used for the TCR library. These records were also assigned to another study, of T cells in Graves' hyperthyroidism and ophthalmopathy.

Sequenced material: peripheral blood mononuclear cells (PBMCs), taken at new diagnosis, from a patient treated with antithyroid drugs. The receptors originated from a woman between 18 and 29 years old with Graves disease.

Turning to this clonotype: A much bigger clone sits one base away, suggesting this may be a read error. This sequence joins TRBV3-1 and TRBJ2-1, with D tentatively TRBD2 (5 bases). The CDR3 contains 15 residues. Germline values: CDR1 LGHDT, CDR2 YNNKEL (reference sequence). The CDR3 spells CASGHRGTLYNEQFF. CDR3 in DNA: TGTGCCAGCGGCCACCGGGGTACCCTCTACAATGAGCAGTTCTTC.

To note about this clonotype: A much larger clone is a single base away; this may be a read error. The rearrangement links TRBV29-1 to TRBJ2-3; 8 nucleotides match TRBD1. After removal of 7 bases from V and 2 bases from J, the junction contained 8 bases not matched to a gene. The CDR3 runs to 14 residues. Per the germline V gene, CDR1 is SQVTM and CDR2 is ANQGSEA. CDR3 nucleotides: TGCAGCGCTATCGGACAGGGAACCACAGATACGCAGTATTTT. Amino acids: CSAIGQGTTDTQYF.

This clonotype has at least ten counts. The rearrangement links TRBV29-1 to TRBJ1-1, with D possibly being TRBD1 (5 bases). Trimming stripped 5 bases from V and 0 bases from J, with 10 bases between. The V gene's germline CDR1 is SQVTM and CDR2 ANQGSEA. This CDR3 region has 13 residues. CDR3 sequence reads: CSVCEGLNTEAFF. CDR3 nucleotides: TGCAGCGTTTGTGAGGGACTGAACACTGAAGCTTTCTTT. Full variable domain (outside the CDR3, taken from reference TRBV29-1 and TRBJ1-1): SAVISQKPSRDICQRGTSLTIQCQVDSQVTMMFWYRQQPGQSLTLIATANQGSEATYESGFVIDKFPISRPNLTFSTLTVSNMSPEDSSIYLCSVCEGLNTEAFFGQGTRLTVV.

This clonotype has at least ten counts. The chain employs TRBV30 and TRBJ2-1; D perhaps matches TRBD2 (5 bases). The germline gives CDR1 GTSNPN, CDR2 SVGIG (reference sequence). V was pared by 0 bases and J by 6 bases, with 12 bases between. The CDR3 sequence is 14 residues long. The CDR3 protein is CAWSVVTDSNEQFF. The CDR3 nucleotides are TGTGCCTGGAGTGTAGTAACGGACTCCAATGAGCAGTTCTTC.

This clonotype showed up just a few times. This sequence joins TRBV6-1 and TRBJ1-4, with 7 bases fitting TRBD1. This CDR3 is built from 14 residues. Germline V gene data show CDR1 as MNHNS and CDR2 as SASEGT. Trimming took 6 bases from V and 6 from J; bases not matched to a gene: 7. CDR3 nucleotides: TGTGCCAGCAGAACTACAAGGGGGCATGAAAAACTGTTTTTT. It yields the protein CASRTTRGHEKLFF.

A note on this clonotype: A single base separates this from a much larger clone, so it may be a read error. This chain links TRBV28 with TRBJ2-3; tentatively, D is TRBD2 (6 bases). The CDR3 is made up of 14 amino acids. Germline V gives CDR1 MDHEN, CDR2 SYDVKM. V was cut by 11 bases and J by 2 bases, with 17 bases left in between. This chain's CDR3 is CAGLGLPATDTQYF. DNA of the CDR3: TGTGCCGGCTTAGGACTACCTGCCACAGATACGCAGTATTTT.

This clonotype was recorded at least ten times. The chain joins TRBV30 to TRBJ2-5; D is unclear. Germline V lookup: CDR1 GTSNPN, CDR2 SVGIG (reference sequence). CDR3 size: 13 residues. Trimming took off 2 bases at V and 4 bases at J, with 11 bases between the two ends. The CDR3 DNA sequence: TGTGCCTGGAGTCAACCTAGTAGAGAGACCCAGTACTTC. This codes for CAWSQPSRETQYF.

With respect to this clonotype: Only one base separates this from a far larger clonotype, so it likely reflects a read error. This chain links TRBV11-3 with TRBJ2-7; 11 bases line up with TRBD2. With V trimmed by 3 bases and J by 3 bases, 4 bases remained unmatched. The CDR3 consists of 15 residues. The germline V gene has CDR1 SGHNT and CDR2 YENEEA. Here the CDR3 DNA reads TGTGCCAGCAGCTTTGCCGGGACTAGCGGCTACGAGCAGTACTTC. Translation gives CASSFAGTSGYEQYF.

This clonotype was counted many times. The chain couples TRBV18 to TRBJ1-1; D possibly corresponds to TRBD1 (6 bases). The CDR3 spans 14 residues. Germline assignment: CDR1 KGHSH and CDR2 LQKENI. The V and J ends lost 6 bases and 0 bases respectively, with 11 bases between them. CDR3 bases: TGTGCCAGCTCGCCGTCAGGGGTGAACACTGAAGCTTTCTTT. Protein product: CASSPSGVNTEAFF.

This clonotype has only a few counts. The rearrangement links TRBV7-3 to TRBJ2-3; D tentatively fits TRBD1 or TRBD2 (5 bases each). This CDR3 contains 16 residues. Germline assignment: CDR1 SGHTA and CDR2 FQGTGA. The germline V and J ends were trimmed by 0 bases and 2 bases, with 12 bases remaining between them. CDR3 in DNA: TGTGCCAGCAGCTTAACTCCGGGGCCCCCCACAGATACGCAGTATTTT. It codes for CASSLTPGPPTDTQYF. Complete variable domain (other parts from reference TRBV7-3 and TRBJ2-3): GAGVSQTPSNKVTEKGKYVELRCDPISGHTALYWYRQSLGQGPEFLIYFQGTGAADDSGLPNDRFFAVRPEGSVSTLKIQRTERGDSAVYLCASSLTPGPPTDTQYFGPGTRLTVL.

The chain combines TRBV10-2 with TRBJ1-5, with D unclear. This CDR3 has 12 amino acids. The V end was cut by 2 bases, the J end by 7 bases, with 6 bases between. The germline V gene has CDR1 WSHSY and CDR2 SAAADI. The CDR3 here is CASSEPRQPQHF. CDR3 coding DNA: TGCGCCAGCAGTGAGCCTAGGCAGCCCCAGCATTTT.

This clonotype showed up just a few times. The J gene is TRBJ1-2, the V gene TRBV6-2 or TRBV6-3; possibly TRBD1 for D (5 bases). In germline, CDR1 is MNHEY, CDR2 SVGEGT. The CDR3 is 15 residues long. Trimming removed 5 bases from V and 0 bases from J, with 13 bases in between. The CDR3 nucleotides read TGTGCCAGCAGTGGCTCGACAGTTGCTAACTATGGCTACACCTTC. Translation gives CASSGSTVANYGYTF.

This clonotype showed up many times. V and J are TRBV28 and TRBJ2-7; D possibly corresponds to TRBD2 (7 bases). This CDR3 is 14 amino acids long. V dropped 4 bases and J dropped 7 bases, with 17 bases sitting between them. Germline assignment: CDR1 MDHEN and CDR2 SYDVKM. CDR3 loop: CASSWGGGTGEQYF. The CDR3 DNA sequence: TGTGCCAGCAGTTGGGGGGGAGGAACAGGGGAGCAGTACTTC.

This clonotype occurred a few times. The chain recombines TRBV29-1 with TRBJ1-3; D not certain. The CDR3 contains 11 residues. CDR1 and CDR2 from the germline V gene are SQVTM and ANQGSEA. V lost 7 bases and J 1 base, leaving 5 bases between the germline ends. In DNA, the CDR3 is TGCAGCGGATGGTCTGGAAACACCATATATTTT. As protein: CSGWSGNTIYF.

To note about this clonotype: A much larger clone differs from this one at a single base, so this may be a read error. V gene TRBV2 combines with J gene TRBJ2-1; possible D gene TRBD2, 7 bases. This CDR3 region has 14 residues. Germline V gene lookup returns CDR1 SNHLY and CDR2 FYNNEI. Trimming cost V 6 bases and J 12 bases, with 21 bases left between them. CDR3 in amino acids: CASRDSGERDGQFF. The CDR3 DNA sequence: TGTGCCAGCAGGGACAGCGGGGAAAGGGATGGGCAGTTCTTC.

In its sample, this clonotype was seen many times. V and J are TRBV30 and TRBJ2-7; D ambiguous. The CDR3 loop spans 15 amino acids. Germline V gene lookup returns CDR1 GTSNPN and CDR2 SVGIG (reference sequence). Trimming shortened V by 0 bases and J by 0 bases, and 12 bases separated the two germline ends. Here the CDR3 reads CAWSVDPGSSYEQYF. The CDR3 DNA follows: TGTGCCTGGAGTGTAGACCCGGGTAGCTCCTACGAGCAGTACTTC. Looking up the rest from reference TRBV30 and TRBJ2-7 gives the full variable domain: SQTIHQWPATLVQPVGSPLSLECTVEGTSNPNLYWYRQAAGRGLQLLFYSVGIGQISSEVPQNLSASRPQDRQFILSSKKLLLSDSGFYLCAWSVDPGSSYEQYFGPGTRLTVT.

The chain couples TRBV27 to TRBJ2-2; D unclear. Between the trimmed V and J ends, which lost 2 bases and 3 bases, there was a span of 16 bases. The CDR3 consists of 17 residues. Germline V gene data show CDR1 as MNHEY and CDR2 as SMNVEV (reference sequence). CDR3 coding DNA: TGTGCCAGCAGTTTACGCAGTTCTCAGACCTACACCGGGGAGCTGTTTTTT. Protein: CASSLRSSQTYTGELFF.

As for this clonotype: One base away lies a much larger clone, so this may be a sequencing read error. The gene calls are TRBV6-1 and TRBJ1-2; TRBD1 is a possible D gene (5 bases). The CDR3 is made up of 15 amino acids. The germline gives CDR1 MNHNS, CDR2 SASEGT. CDR3 sequence reads: CASSPTPGTASGCTF. CDR3 nucleotide sequence: TGTGCCAGCAGTCCAACCCCCGGGACGGCCTCTGGCTGCACCTTC.

This clonotype was counted between two and nine times. The chain employs TRBV5-6 and TRBJ1-1; 8 bases map to TRBD1. CDR1 is SGHDT and CDR2 is YYEEEE in the germline V gene. CDR3 length equals 14 residues. J gave up 0 bases and V 5 bases, and 3 bases lay outside the gene matches. The CDR3: CASSYRGLNTEAFF. DNA for the CDR3: TGTGCCAGCAGTTACAGGGGGTTGAACACTGAAGCTTTCTTT. Full variable domain (outside the CDR3, taken from reference TRBV5-6 and TRBJ1-1): DAGVTQSPTHLIKTRGQQVTLRCSPKSGHDTVSWYQQALGQGPQFIFQYYEEEERQRGNFPDRFSGHQFPNYSSELNVNALLLGDSALYLCASSYRGLNTEAFFGQGTRLTVV.

This clonotype has a handful of counts. V is TRBV20-1 and J is TRBJ2-6; TRBD1 or TRBD2 may be the D gene (5 bases each). Per germline, CDR1 DFQATT and CDR2 SNEGSKA (reference sequence). The length of the CDR3 is 16 residues. Trimming stripped 4 bases from V and 0 bases from J, with 13 bases between. CDR3 nucleotide sequence: TGCAGTGCTACACCGGGGCCCATCTCTGGGGCCAACGTCCTGACTTTC. It specifies CSATPGPISGANVLTF.

This clonotype was seen a single time. At one end the junction does not follow the germline gene, possibly because of a read error. This chain links TRBV5-1 with TRBJ2-1, with a weak D call TRBD2 (5 bases). This CDR3 contains 11 residues. Germline CDR1 SGHRS, CDR2 YFSETQ. The DNA of the CDR3 is TGTGCCAGCAGCATCAGCGGTGAGCAGTTCTTC. Protein sequence: CASSISGEQFF.

This clonotype was counted ten times or more. This chain links TRBV20-1 with TRBJ2-7; D is uncertain. The CDR3 runs to 10 residues. Germline CDR1 DFQATT, CDR2 SNEGSKA (reference sequence). Trimming cost V 0 bases and J 4 bases, with 1 base left between them. The CDR3 here is CSAREYEQYF. The CDR3 nucleotides are TGCAGTGCTAGAGAGTACGAGCAGTACTTC.